This T cell receptor (beta chain) was recovered during a study of type 1 and type 2 diabetes patients. The V gene lost 3 bases and the J gene lost 0 bases, with 9 bases spanning the gap. The CDR3 sequence is 14 residues long. Germline values: CDR1 DFQATT, CDR2 SNEGSKA (reference sequence). Genomic DNA was the PCR template. The TCR beta CDR3 region was amplified using 30 forward and 13 reverse primers. TCRdb independently ran MiXCR on the multiplex PCR reads; one entry per CDR3 protein. The table shows fewer than 300,000 distinct CDR3 sequences, with roughly 48% occurring only once. This clonotype occurred a few times.

Sequencing input: peripheral blood mononuclear cells (PBMCs). This receptor was identified in a man aged 18 to 30 with type 2 diabetes. V gene TRBV20-1 combines with J gene TRBJ1-5; no clear D. The CDR3 spells CSARVGGSNQPQHF. The DNA of the CDR3 is TGCAGTGCTAGGGTCGGAGGTAGCAATCAGCCCCAGCATTTT.